The present entry profiles one TCR beta chain with its context. Its antigen has not been determined. No clone much larger than this one lies a single base away; base qualities are absent. The CDR3 measures 16 amino acids from cysteine to phenylalanine. Only the CDR3 DNA is retained, 48 bases long and in frame from the first base. Via the germline V gene, CDR1 is ENHRY and CDR2 SYGVKD. Germline trimming amounts to 2 bases on V and 8 bases on J, with 13 as the count of junction bases outside the gene matches. The immunoSEQ Assay, a bias-controlled multiplex PCR, was used to amplify TCRbeta CDR3 regions from genomic DNA. On the authors' methods: Within the assay, amplification of reference gene primers was used to estimate how many nucleated cells each sample contained. Sequence reads were collapsed and filtered to measure the absolute abundance of every unique TCRbeta CDR3 rearrangement. For each sample, productive Simpson clonality was calculated by taking the square root of Simpson's diversity index across productive rearrangements. TCRdb provides this immuneACCESS table in a form limited to in-frame rearrangements. Some clones are lacking; in checked studies, under half of them reflect an unresolved V gene, and why the rest are absent is not known. V, J and clone size are taken as reported in that table, and D and trimming were inferred from the DNA itself. For this sample there are about 400,000 clones; roughly nine tenths appear just once. Around 1.8% of the sample goes to the ten largest clones.

This sample was included in a study of blood T cell repertoires in COVID-19 (dated by TCRdb to about 2020). About the full investigation: Samples from collaborators originated in the United States, Italy and Spain and spanned both the acute and convalescent phases of COVID-19. Where available, HLA class I and class II types were taken from metadata supplied by the sample provider and were not determined by assay-based typing. The samples were drawn from the first 160 participants of the ongoing ImmuneRACE study and from over 950 subjects provided by 6 global collaborators. Sample metadata almost always included a de-identified subject ID, COVID-19 status, age in years and sex. The prospective study material was composed of cDNA or gDNA derived from T cells, B-cell-depleted T cells, or PBMCs. Subjects who had been exposed to COVID-19, were actively infected with it, or had recovered from it provided the deeply sampled blood TCRbeta repertoires that made up the dataset. The repertoires were released in a freely available public database intended as a resource for research on the immune response to SARS-CoV-2. Study-wide conclusions, independent of this receptor: The quantity of clinical and demographic metadata differed by source and by participant and was supplied without curation.

In the prospective study, participants were about 18 to 95 years old, resided in about two dozen geographic areas of the United States, and were enrolled through a virtual design. Cohort assignment in the prospective study relied on participant-reported clinical history from a screening survey and a study questionnaire. Each participant in the prospective study had whole blood, serum and a nasopharyngeal or oropharyngeal swab collected by mobile phlebotomists. Over a 2-month period, participants in the prospective study had the option of providing additional blood draws and questionnaires. Before DNA extraction, blood samples from the prospective study were shipped at room temperature or frozen.

The sample was PBMCs or T cells enriched from blood (not recorded which). The clonotype originates from a woman aged 18-29 years with acute COVID-19. The rearrangement combines TRBV10-3 with TRBJ1-2, with 8 bases matching TRBD1. The CDR3 reads as follows: CAISERTGNSSGGYTF. The DNA sequence is TGTGCCATCAGTGAGCGGACAGGGAATAGTTCGGGCGGCTACACCTTC.